This TCR beta chain emerged from a study of blood T cell repertoires in COVID-19. Looking at the study overall: Sources were T cells, B-cell-depleted T cells, or PBMCs; the material itself was cDNA or gDNA.

Trimming pared 5 bases from V and 1 base from J, leaving 8 bases between. Germline CDR1 and CDR2: MNHEY and SMNVEV (reference sequence). CDR3 length equals 14 residues. Clones were read by immunoSEQ multiplex PCR, and TCRdb kept only the in-frame ones, dropping some. The table includes just over 150,000 clones, approximately 91% detected once. In this sample, this clone turned up once. This clonotype originated in a woman in her 70s with acute or convalescent COVID-19. Sequencing was carried out using peripheral blood. The J gene is TRBJ2-2, the V gene TRBV27, with D perhaps matching TRBD1 (6 bases). The DNA of the CDR3 is TGTGCCAGCAGTCTGGGACAGAACACCGGGGAGCTGTTTTTT. This sequence encodes CASSLGQNTGELFF.